This T cell receptor (beta chain) emerged from a study of lung T cells in sarcoidosis with Löfgren's syndrome. Study-level points and caveats: The most expanded V genes in Löfgren's patients were reportedly TRAV12-1 and TRBV2. Multiple Löfgren's syndrome patients reportedly shared TRAV12-1 and TRBV2 CDR3 motifs.

TCRdb itself ran the reads through MiXCR, one entry per CDR3 protein. The repertoire includes 50,000 to 65,000 distinct CDR3 sequences, around 20% of them detected once, and about 2.5% sits in the top ten. As to this clonotype: Its antigen is as yet unknown.

Germline-derived CDR1 and CDR2 are SNHLY and FYNNEI. This CDR3 has 15 amino acids. The V end was cut by 2 bases, the J end by 5 bases, with 13 bases between. This receptor was taken from a human donor with sarcoidosis (Löfgren's syndrome or another form), or a control subject (not recorded which). Sample: CD4+ T cells from PBMCs. The rearrangement joins TRBV2 to TRBJ2-1, with D tentatively TRBD1 (5 bases). CDR3 coding DNA: TGTGCCAGCAGTGAACAGGGCCTAAGTAACAATGAGCAGTTCTTC. This gives the protein CASSEQGLSNNEQFF.